The 23 T cell receptor beta chains reported below all come from one sample, sequenced in a study of T cell changes during pregnancy in multiple sclerosis. Measured with immunoSEQ multiplex PCR; TCRdb has only the in-frame clones, and not every one. The table has tens of thousands of clones, about 89% seen once. This material consisted of CD8+ T cells from peripheral blood mononuclear cells, taken in the first trimester of pregnancy. The receptors here all came from a female donor with multiple sclerosis, enrolled in a pregnancy study.

The gene calls are TRBV4-2 and TRBJ2-1, with D possibly matching TRBD1 (5 bases). The CDR3 totals 17 residues. In germline, CDR1 is LGHNA, CDR2 YNFKEQ. Between the trimmed V and J ends, which lost 0 bases and 5 bases, there was a span of 17 bases. CDR3 bases: TGTGCCAGCAGCCAAGATTGGGGCCCTCCCTGGGACAATGAGCAGTTCTTC. It specifies CASSQDWGPPWDNEQFF.

The count of this clone is one. The chain has TRBV29-1 and TRBJ2-1; 11 bases map to TRBD2. This CDR3 has 16 residues. Germline CDR1 reads SQVTM; CDR2 reads ANQGSEA. V gave up 3 bases and J gave up 5 bases; unmatched junction bases: 9. In nucleotides, the CDR3 is TGCAGCGTTGAGTCGGCTAGCGGGAGGATTGACAATGAGCAGTTCTTC. It specifies CSVESASGRIDNEQFF.

The chain uses TRBV4-1 and TRBJ2-3; possible D gene TRBD2, 5 bases. Germline CDR1 and CDR2: MGHRA and YSYEKL. V lost 0 bases, J lost 1 base, and 17 bases lay in between. The CDR3 covers 18 residues. The CDR3 DNA sequence: TGCGCCAGCAGCCAAGATCGTTATAAGGCGAGGGGCACAGATACGCAGTATTTT. The encoded protein is CASSQDRYKARGTDTQYF.

This chain connects TRBV7-6 to TRBJ2-1, with D possibly being TRBD1 (6 bases). There are 15 residues in the CDR3. V lost 1 base and J 0 bases, leaving 7 bases between the germline ends. Germline CDR1 reads SGHVS; CDR2 reads FNYEAQ. CDR3 DNA: TGTGCCAGCAGCTTAGGGACAGTCTCCTACAATGAGCAGTTCTTC. As protein: CASSLGTVSYNEQFF.

The chain employs TRBV9 and TRBJ2-2; D is perhaps TRBD2 (6 bases). Trimming took off 0 bases at V and 1 base at J, with 10 bases between the two ends. The CDR3 loop spans 16 amino acids. The germline gives CDR1 SGDLS, CDR2 YYNGEE. This chain's CDR3 is CASSVGGGRNTGELFF. In DNA form, the CDR3 reads TGTGCCAGCAGCGTAGGGGGAGGTCGGAACACCGGGGAGCTGTTTTTT.

V gene TRBV2 combines with J gene TRBJ2-3, with a tentative D call TRBD2 (5 bases). The CDR3 runs to 14 residues. Deletions cut 3 bases from V and 4 bases from J, with 11 bases between. Germline CDR1 is SNHLY and CDR2 is FYNNEI. CDR3: CASSEERRADTQYF. CDR3 DNA: TGTGCCAGCAGTGAGGAACGGCGGGCAGATACGCAGTATTTT.

This chain links TRBV5-1 with TRBJ2-2; 16 bases line up with TRBD2. Germline V lookup: CDR1 SGHRS, CDR2 YFSETQ. The CDR3 runs 21 residues. V shed 5 bases, J shed 6 bases, and the junction held 19 bases outside the gene matches. The CDR3 region has the DNA TGCGCCAGCAGTTACCCTCCGGGACTAGCGGGAGGGCCTACCTACGCCGGGGAGCTGTTTTTT. Translation gives CASSYPPGLAGGPTYAGELFF.

The rearrangement uses TRBV21-1 and TRBJ2-3; TRBD2, the D gene given by the table, was not confirmed from the DNA. TRBV21-1 is listed as a pseudogene. This CDR3 is built from 16 residues. CDR3 in amino acids: CASSIFRGAGTDTQYF. In DNA, the CDR3 is TGTGCCAGCAGCATATTCCGGGGGGCTGGCACAGATACGCAGTATTTT.

This clone appeared once. The CDR3 DNA reads as TGCGCCAGCAGGACTAATCGGACTTGTTGGGGCTACACCTTC. Encoded protein: CASRTNRTCWGYTF. V is TRBV10-1 and J is TRBJ1-2; no firm D call. Germline CDR1 reads WNHNN; CDR2 reads SYGVQD (reference sequence). V shed 6 bases and J shed 8 bases, with 19 bases lying between them. The CDR3 spans 14 residues.

The rearrangement links TRBV7-3 to TRBJ2-7; TRBD1 agrees at 11 bases. CDR1 and CDR2 (germline): SGHTA, FQGTGA. V was pared by 5 bases and J by 2 bases, with 14 bases of the junction left unmatched. CDR3 size: 18 residues. In DNA form, the CDR3 reads TGTGCCAGCAGCGACGCTTCGAATAAGGACAGGGGGCCCTACGAGCAGTACTTC. Translation: CASSDASNKDRGPYEQYF.

This sequence joins TRBV19 and TRBJ2-3; D is uncertain. The germline V gene encodes CDR1 LNHDA and CDR2 SQIVND (reference sequence). The V gene lost 3 bases and the J gene lost 7 bases, with 8 bases spanning the gap. The CDR3 is made up of 12 amino acids. The CDR3 region has the DNA TGTGCCAGTAGTATCGACATTCATACGCAGTATTTT. Its translation: CASSIDIHTQYF.

This clone was detected once. V gene TRBV13 combines with J gene TRBJ2-2; D might be TRBD2 (5 bases). This CDR3 comprises 12 residues. Trimming shortened V by 4 bases and J by 7 bases, and 7 bases separated the two germline ends. Looked up from germline, CDR1 is PRHDT and CDR2 is FYEKMQ (reference sequence). CDR3: CASSSAGGELFF. The CDR3 DNA follows: TGTGCCAGCAGCTCCGCGGGCGGGGAGCTGTTTTTT.

The J gene is TRBJ2-2, the V gene TRBV7-8; 13 bases fit TRBD2. V was pared by 3 bases and J by 4 bases, with 8 bases of the junction left unmatched. The CDR3 has 18 residues. Germline V lookup: CDR1 SGHVS, CDR2 FQNEAQ. CDR3 sequence: CASSLGGLAGLSTGELFF. DNA for the CDR3: TGTGCCAGCAGCTTGGGGGGACTAGCGGGATTGAGCACCGGGGAGCTGTTTTTT.

The rearrangement joins TRBV28 to TRBJ1-1; no clear D. The CDR3 has 14 amino acids. V lost 4 bases to trimming and J lost 1 base, with 10 bases between them. Germline V gives CDR1 MDHEN, CDR2 SYDVKM. CDR3 residues: CASSYNTENTEAFF. CDR3 nucleotides: TGTGCCAGCAGTTACAATACAGAGAACACTGAAGCTTTCTTT.

CDR3 sequence: CASSQEWNGDYGYTF. The CDR3 DNA reads TGCGCCAGCAGCCAAGAATGGAACGGGGACTATGGCTACACCTTC. The chain carries TRBV4-3 and TRBJ1-2; D ambiguous. V lost 0 bases to trimming and J lost 3 bases, with 11 bases between them. CDR3 size: 15 residues. Looked up from germline, CDR1 is LGHNA and CDR2 is YSLEER.

V usage is TRBV10-3 and J usage is TRBJ2-3; TRBD1 matches 8 bases. This CDR3 spans 16 amino acids. CDR1 and CDR2 from the germline V gene are ENHRY and SYGVKD. V lost 10 bases, J lost 2 bases, and 14 bases stayed unmatched. CDR3 residues: CANSPGAGGNTDTQYF. CDR3 bases: TGTGCCAACTCCCCCGGTGCAGGGGGCAACACAGATACGCAGTATTTT.

The genes are TRBV7-9 and TRBJ1-1; 7 nucleotides match TRBD1. From germline, CDR1 is SEHNR and CDR2 FQNEAQ (reference sequence). The V segment lost 8 bases and the J segment 4 bases; nucleotides outside the gene matches: 4. This CDR3 region has 12 residues. CDR3: CASGQGGTEAFF. CDR3 DNA: TGTGCCAGCGGGCAGGGGGGCACTGAAGCTTTCTTT.

V usage is TRBV28 and J usage is TRBJ2-5; 9 bases are shared with TRBD2. The CDR3 totals 16 residues. The germline gives CDR1 MDHEN, CDR2 SYDVKM. Trimming cost V 2 bases and J 5 bases; bases outside gene matches: 9. Here the CDR3 reads CASSLRGLAFRETQYF. As DNA, the CDR3 is TGTGCCAGCAGTTTAAGAGGACTAGCGTTTAGGGAGACCCAGTACTTC.

V usage is TRBV4-3 and J usage is TRBJ2-1, with D perhaps TRBD2 (6 bases). V shed 0 bases and J shed 1 base, with 13 bases lying between them. The V gene's germline CDR1 is LGHNA and CDR2 YSLEER. CDR3 length: 17 amino acids. CDR3 region: CASSQDLPSASYNEQFF. The CDR3 coding sequence is TGCGCCAGCAGCCAAGACCTCCCTAGCGCGTCCTACAATGAGCAGTTCTTC.

This clone counts as medium-sized. The chain is built from TRBV4-2 and TRBJ2-1; 10 nucleotides line up with TRBD2. J lost 3 bases, V lost 0 bases, and 2 bases had no gene match. Germline CDR1 is LGHNA and CDR2 is YNFKEQ. This CDR3 has 16 residues. The CDR3 loop is CASSQDTSGIYNEQFF. CDR3 DNA sequence: TGTGCCAGCAGCCAAGATACTAGCGGGATCTACAATGAGCAGTTCTTC.

This chain connects TRBV15 to TRBJ2-3; possibly TRBD2 for D (5 bases). The germline V gene has CDR1 LNHNV and CDR2 YYDKDF (reference sequence). The CDR3 loop spans 15 amino acids. The V end was cut by 3 bases, the J end by 2 bases, with 12 bases between. Here the CDR3 reads CATSSLGRPTDTQYF. CDR3 bases: TGTGCCACCAGCAGTCTTGGGAGACCCACAGATACGCAGTATTTT.

The chain carries TRBV27 and TRBJ2-3, with a possible D match to TRBD2 (6 bases). V was cut by 2 bases and J by 5 bases, with 11 bases left in between. Germline V gene sequence: CDR1 MNHEY, CDR2 SMNVEV (reference sequence). This CDR3 is built from 14 residues. CDR3 coding DNA: TGTGCCAGCAGTTTAAGCCCGCGGGGAGATACGCAGTATTTT. Translated: CASSLSPRGDTQYF.

J is TRBJ1-1 and V is TRBV10-3; D may be TRBD1 (6 bases). V lost 0 bases, J lost 10 bases, and 18 bases lay in between. The length of the CDR3 is 15 residues. Germline CDR1 is ENHRY and CDR2 is SYGVKD. The DNA for the CDR3 is TGTGCCATCAGTGAGTCGTCCTACGGGCTAGGGGGAGCTTTCTTT. This gives the protein CAISESSYGLGGAFF.